One sample yielded the 20 T cell receptor beta chains listed below, sequenced in a study of blood T cell repertoires in COVID-19. Sequencing was performed with immunoSEQ multiplex PCR; in TCRdb, only in-frame clones are kept and a portion is missing. This sample yields tens of thousands of clones, of which approximately 86% are seen a single time; about 15% belongs to the top ten. Sequencing used peripheral blood. The source of these receptors is a male donor with acute or convalescent COVID-19.

This chain uses TRBV28 with TRBJ2-3; 10 nucleotides agree with TRBD2. The CDR3 covers 15 residues. Trimming at V came to 7 bases and at J to 2 bases, leaving 6 bases not matched to a gene. CDR1 is MDHEN, CDR2 SYDVKM, per germline. CDR3 protein: CASNVAGGPTDTQYF. The CDR3 region has the DNA TGTGCCAGCAACGTAGCGGGGGGCCCCACAGATACGCAGTATTTT.

This clone is a singleton in its sample. The V gene is TRBV19, the J gene TRBJ1-6, with 11 nucleotides matching TRBD1. Germline trimming cut 4 bases from V and 7 bases from J; bases unmatched to any gene: 9. Per germline, CDR1 LNHDA and CDR2 SQIVND (reference sequence). The CDR3 runs to 17 residues. CDR3 sequence: CASSTHGQGAQNSPLHF. The CDR3 bases are TGTGCCAGTAGTACGCACGGACAGGGGGCCCAAAATTCACCCCTCCACTTT. The full variable domain, completed using reference TRBV19 and TRBJ1-6, is DGGITQSPKYLFRKEGQNVTLSCEQNLNHDAMYWYRQDPGQGLRLIYYSQIVNDFQKGDIAEGYSVSREKKESFPLTVTSAQKNPTAFYLCASSTHGQGAQNSPLHFGNGTRLTVT.

The rearrangement joins TRBV19 to TRBJ1-1; D gene ambiguous. The CDR3 is 14 residues long. The ends were cut back, 3 bases at V and 5 bases at J, with 13 bases in the middle. Germline assignment: CDR1 LNHDA and CDR2 SQIVND (reference sequence). CDR3: CASSISVRRTEAFF. The CDR3 nucleotides read TGTGCCAGTAGTATCAGCGTGAGGAGGACTGAAGCTTTCTTT.

The chain combines TRBV16 with TRBJ1-5, with D hard to call. V dropped 4 bases and J dropped 6 bases, with 16 bases sitting between them. The CDR3 length is 15 residues. Germline CDR1 is KGHSY and CDR2 is FQNENV. The CDR3 sequence is CASSPQSQAGQPQHF. In DNA, the CDR3 is TGTGCCAGCAGCCCCCAATCGCAGGCGGGTCAGCCCCAGCATTTT.

The V gene is TRBV11-3, the J gene TRBJ2-5, with TRBD2 matching over 13 bases. CDR1 and CDR2 (germline): SGHNT, YENEEA. The J segment lost 5 bases and the V segment lost 5 bases, leaving 8 bases of the junction unmatched. This CDR3 is built from 16 residues. The DNA for the CDR3 is TGTGCCAGCAGCCCCACTAGCGGGGGGGCCGGTGAGACCCAGTACTTC. It yields the protein CASSPTSGGAGETQYF.

The chain links TRBV12-3 or TRBV12-4 to TRBJ1-1, with D uncertain. This CDR3 comprises 12 residues. The V end lost 2 bases, the J end lost 3 bases, and 4 bases lay between the germline ends. The CDR3 region is CASSLQDTEAFF. The CDR3 DNA reads TGTGCCAGCAGTTTACAGGACACTGAAGCTTTCTTT.

V usage is TRBV25-1 and J usage is TRBJ2-5; D call uncertain. The germline gives CDR1 MGHDK, CDR2 SYGVNS. V was trimmed by 4 bases and J by 5 bases, leaving 8 bases between them. CDR3 length equals 12 residues. The CDR3 nucleotides are TGTGCCAGCAGTGTCGGGTGGGAGACCCAGTACTTC. Protein sequence: CASSVGWETQYF.

V gene TRBV2 combines with J gene TRBJ1-5, with a possible D match to TRBD1 (5 bases). Trimming removed 8 bases from V and 7 bases from J, with 21 bases in between. Germline loops: CDR1 SNHLY, CDR2 FYNNEI. The CDR3 extends over 15 amino acids. The CDR3 DNA is TGTGCCAGCGCGGGGCCGGGAGGAGGTCACCAGCCCCAGCATTTT. This translates into CASAGPGGGHQPQHF.

By proportion, this clone is medium-sized (0.01 to 0.1%). V is TRBV6-5 and J is TRBJ1-2; possible D gene TRBD1, 6 bases. Trimming took off 6 bases at V and 5 bases at J, with 10 bases between the two ends. Germline assignment: CDR1 MNHEY and CDR2 SVGAGI. This CDR3 is 12 amino acids long. The CDR3 loop reads CASRQGLYGYTF. CDR3 in DNA: TGTGCCAGCAGGCAGGGGCTTTATGGCTACACCTTC.

The chain joins TRBV5-1 to TRBJ1-2; a weak D match, TRBD1 (6 bases). Per germline, CDR1 SGHRS and CDR2 YFSETQ. The CDR3 is made up of 14 amino acids. Trimming left V 7 bases short and J 0 bases short, with 13 bases between. The CDR3, as DNA: TGCGCCAGCCGAAGGGACATAGCTAACTATGGCTACACCTTC. Its protein is CASRRDIANYGYTF.

The J gene is TRBJ2-7, the V gene TRBV5-1; 14 nucleotides match TRBD2. The J segment lost 4 bases and the V segment lost 4 bases, leaving 4 bases of the junction unmatched. Per germline, CDR1 SGHRS and CDR2 YFSETQ. The length of the CDR3 is 15 residues. The CDR3 coding sequence is TGCGCCAGCAGCCCTGGGACTAGCGGGGGATACGAGCAGTACTTC. This encodes CASSPGTSGGYEQYF. Variable domain in full (rest from reference TRBV5-1 and TRBJ2-7): KAGVTQTPRYLIKTRGQQVTLSCSPISGHRSVSWYQQTPGQGLQFLFEYFSETQRNKGNFPGRFSGRQFSNSRSEMNVSTLELGDSALYLCASSPGTSGGYEQYFGPGTRLTVT.

The rearrangement links TRBV6-6 to TRBJ1-5; a possible D gene is TRBD1 (6 bases). CDR3 size: 13 residues. Germline-derived CDR1 and CDR2 are MNHNY and SVGAGI (reference sequence). The V end lost 8 bases, the J end lost 4 bases, and 12 bases lay between the germline ends. CDR3 coding DNA: TGTGCCAGCGGGGGGGGCGGGAATCAGCCCCAGCATTTT. Protein sequence: CASGGGGNQPQHF.

This rearrangement joins TRBV9 to TRBJ1-1, with 11 bases matching TRBD1. V lost 5 bases, J lost 4 bases, and 10 bases stayed unmatched. This CDR3 has 16 residues. Germline CDR1 and CDR2: SGDLS and YYNGEE. The CDR3 region is CASSAFPGQGGTEAFF. CDR3 nucleotides: TGTGCCAGCAGTGCATTTCCGGGACAGGGGGGCACTGAAGCTTTCTTT.

This clone appeared a single time. CDR3 in amino acids: CASSQAETKETQYF. CDR3 nucleotides: TGTGCCAGCAGTCAGGCCGAGACCAAAGAGACCCAGTACTTC. The chain has TRBV28 and TRBJ2-5, with no clear D. This CDR3 region has 14 residues. V was trimmed by 5 bases and J by 3 bases, leaving 13 bases between them. CDR1 is MDHEN and CDR2 is SYDVKM in the germline V gene.

The chain has TRBV7-6 and TRBJ2-2; D may be TRBD2 (6 bases). CDR1 is SGHVS and CDR2 is FNYEAQ in the germline V gene. CDR3 length: 18 residues. Trimming shortened V by 3 bases and J by 4 bases, and 21 bases separated the two germline ends. As DNA, the CDR3 is TGTGCCAGCAGCTTTACACCCGGCGGGGTCGTAGGCACCGGGGAGCTGTTTTTT. Protein sequence: CASSFTPGGVVGTGELFF.

This chain connects TRBV7-9 to TRBJ1-3; the match to TRBD1 covers 7 bases. J gave up 2 bases and V 2 bases, and 0 bases lay outside the gene matches. This CDR3 spans 14 amino acids. CDR1 and CDR2 from the germline V gene are SEHNR and FQNEAQ (reference sequence). The CDR3 protein is CASSLTGAGNTIYF. The DNA of the CDR3 is TGTGCCAGCAGCTTAACAGGGGCTGGAAACACCATATATTTT. The full variable domain, in which reference TRBV7-9 and TRBJ1-3 provide the parts outside the CDR3, is DTGVSQNPRHKITKRGQNVTFRCDPISEHNRLYWYRQTLGQGPEFLTYFQNEAQLEKSRLLSDRFSAERPKGSFSTLEIQRTEQGDSAMYLCASSLTGAGNTIYFGEGSWLTVV.

This clone has just a few counts. J is TRBJ1-5 and V is TRBV11-2; D unresolved. V lost 5 bases and J lost 7, with 12 bases in between. From germline, CDR1 is SGHAT and CDR2 FQNNGV. The CDR3 covers 13 residues. The CDR3 sequence: CASSLGLMQPQHF. CDR3 coding DNA: TGTGCCAGCAGCCTCGGTTTAATGCAGCCCCAGCATTTT.

This chain connects TRBV9 to TRBJ1-1; 7 nucleotides align to TRBD1. Germline V lookup: CDR1 SGDLS, CDR2 YYNGEE. The CDR3 extends over 15 amino acids. The V and J ends lost 4 bases and 2 bases, in that order; junction bases with no gene match: 8. CDR3 residues: CASSSSGTVNTEAFF. CDR3 sequence (DNA): TGTGCCAGCAGCTCCTCCGGGACAGTCAACACTGAAGCTTTCTTT. Full variable domain (outside the CDR3, taken from reference TRBV9 and TRBJ1-1): DSGVTQTPKHLITATGQRVTLRCSPRSGDLSVYWYQQSLDQGLQFLIQYYNGEERAKGNILERFSAQQFPDLHSELNLSSLELGDSALYFCASSSSGTVNTEAFFGQGTRLTVV.

The genes are TRBV9 and TRBJ2-7; TRBD1 matches 8 bases. With 3 bases clipped from V and 6 bases from J, the junction kept 5 bases outside the gene matches. The CDR3 extends over 13 amino acids. In germline, CDR1 is SGDLS, CDR2 YYNGEE. The CDR3, as DNA: TGTGCCAGCAGCGCCGTCGGACAGGGCGAGCAGTACTTC. Its translation is CASSAVGQGEQYF.

This clone was detected only a few times. The genes are TRBV19 and TRBJ2-1, with a weak D call TRBD1 (6 bases). Trimming removed 3 bases at V and 9 bases at J, with 12 bases between. Germline loops: CDR1 LNHDA, CDR2 SQIVND (reference sequence). The CDR3 contains 13 residues. The CDR3: CASSIRDKTEQFF. CDR3 nucleotides: TGTGCCAGTAGTATCCGGGACAAGACTGAGCAGTTCTTC.